The entry below describes one TCR beta chain. Its specificity is not known. These data come from a study of beta chain features in type 1 diabetes. Points from the study as a whole: TCRB CDR3s from Type 1 diabetes patients were moderately but significantly shorter in all four CD4+ subsets. Diminished insertions and augmented deletions at VDJ junctions characterized type 1 diabetes patients.

Of the isolated RNA, all was reverse transcribed, and so the sequenced material was expressed TCRB transcripts. The table came from immunoSEQ multiplex PCR; TCRdb's copy has only in-frame clones and leaves some out. The data contain 150,000 to 200,000 clones, roughly 59% of them singletons. Researchers reported sorting CD4+ naive, central memory, regulatory and stem cell-like memory cells via CD45RO/CCR7/CD25/CD127/CD95/CD27. Losses at the gene ends were 3 bases for V and 2 bases for J; bases not matched to a gene: 7. Germline-derived CDR1 and CDR2 are MDHEN and SYDVKM. This CDR3 is 16 amino acids long.

The receptor was isolated from a man aged 25 to 40 with type 1 diabetes. V is TRBV28 and J is TRBJ2-3; TRBD2 matches at 8 bases. Sequenced material: naive CD4+ T cells from blood. As DNA, the CDR3 is TGTGCCAGCAGTTTTATGCGGGGGGCCACCACAGATACGCAGTATTTT. As protein: CASSFMRGATTDTQYF.